This TCR beta chain came from a study of T cells expressing NK-cell markers. For the study at large: In sorted CD3+CD56+NKG2C+, CD3+CD56+NKG2C- and CD3+CD56-NKG2C+ T cells, TCR beta repertoires were obtained. Study findings and constraints: Of CD8+ T cells, about 1.0-8% belonged to dominant NKG2C+ clonotypes in six donors.

In the case of this clonotype: Its target is not known.

This CDR3 contains 12 residues. The germline CDR1 and CDR2 sequences are MNHEY and SVGAGI. With UMIs, 5'RACE template switching was used to make TCR beta cDNA. TCRdb derives one entry per CDR3 protein from the 5' RACE reads, leaving out DNA. The sample's table shows 150,000 or so distinct CDR3 sequences. The clonotype was recovered from a woman aged 45 to 65 in good health. The chain joins TRBV6-5 to TRBJ2-1; TCRdb's D call, TRBD1, is unchecked because there is no DNA. Input material: blood T cells: a sorted CD56 or NKG2C T cell subset, CD4+ or CD8+ T cells, or bulk PBMC T cells (not recorded which). The CDR3: CASSAGYNEQFF.